This T cell receptor beta chain was sequenced during a study of CD8 T cells in Susac syndrome. High-throughput TCR beta sequencing covered peripheral CD8+ and CD4+ T cells. In contrast to the negatively isolated CD8+ and CD4+ T cells, TEMRA cells were FACS-enriched. The CDR3 has 16 amino acids. CDR1 and CDR2 from the germline V gene are MDHEN and SYDVKM. With V trimmed by 3 bases and J by 4 bases, 6 bases remained unmatched. RNA, at 0.5 to 1 ug, was reverse transcribed with random hexamers. The TCR beta CDR3 was amplified by immunoSEQ multiplex PCR across 54 Vbeta, 13 Jbeta. One entry per CDR3 protein results from TCRdb running MiXCR on the immunoSEQ multiplex PCR reads. The data contain roughly 120,000 distinct CDR3 sequences, approximately 95% of them singletons.

The rearrangement uses TRBV28 and TRBJ2-7; TRBD2 matches at 13 bases. The receptor was derived from a human donor with multiple sclerosis. The specimen was CD8+ T cells from PBMCs. The chain's CDR3 is CASSLETSGGVYEQYF. The CDR3, as DNA: TGTGCCAGCAGTTTGGAAACTAGCGGGGGGGTTTACGAGCAGTACTTC.